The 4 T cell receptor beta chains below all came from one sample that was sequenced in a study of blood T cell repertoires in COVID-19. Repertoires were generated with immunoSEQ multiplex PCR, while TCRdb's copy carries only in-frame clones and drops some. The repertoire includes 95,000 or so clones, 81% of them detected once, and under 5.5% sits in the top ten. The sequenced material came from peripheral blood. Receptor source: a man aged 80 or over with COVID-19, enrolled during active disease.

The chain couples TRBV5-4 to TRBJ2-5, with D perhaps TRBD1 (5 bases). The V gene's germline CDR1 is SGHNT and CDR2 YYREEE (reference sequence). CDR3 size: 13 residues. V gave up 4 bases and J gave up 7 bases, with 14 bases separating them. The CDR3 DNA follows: TGTGCCAGCAGCCAGACAGAGCTAGGGACCCAGTACTTC. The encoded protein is CASSQTELGTQYF.

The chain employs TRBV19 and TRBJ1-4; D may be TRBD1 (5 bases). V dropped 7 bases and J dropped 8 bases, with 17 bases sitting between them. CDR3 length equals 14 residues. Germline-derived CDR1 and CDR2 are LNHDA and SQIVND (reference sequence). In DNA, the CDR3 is TGTGCCAGTAAACGGTCCCCAGCAGGGGAAAAACTGTTTTTT. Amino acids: CASKRSPAGEKLFF.

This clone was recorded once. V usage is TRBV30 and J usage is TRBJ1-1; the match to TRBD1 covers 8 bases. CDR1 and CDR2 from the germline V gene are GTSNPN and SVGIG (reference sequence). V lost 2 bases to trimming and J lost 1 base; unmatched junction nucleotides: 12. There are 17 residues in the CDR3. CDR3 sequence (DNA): TGTGCCTGGAGTCGAAATCTCCAGGGGGCCGGGAACACTGAAGCTTTCTTT. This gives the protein CAWSRNLQGAGNTEAFF. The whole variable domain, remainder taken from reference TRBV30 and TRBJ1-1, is SQTIHQWPATLVQPVGSPLSLECTVEGTSNPNLYWYRQAAGRGLQLLFYSVGIGQISSEVPQNLSASRPQDRQFILSSKKLLLSDSGFYLCAWSRNLQGAGNTEAFFGQGTRLTVV.

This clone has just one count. CDR3: CASSPDWDSSGNTIYF. The CDR3 DNA reads TGTGCCAGCTCACCTGACTGGGACAGCTCTGGAAACACCATATATTTT. The V call is TRBV18, the J call TRBJ1-3, with 7 bases aligning to TRBD1. Germline values: CDR1 KGHSH, CDR2 LQKENI. The CDR3 length is 16 residues. V gave up 3 bases and J gave up 0 bases; unmatched junction bases: 5.